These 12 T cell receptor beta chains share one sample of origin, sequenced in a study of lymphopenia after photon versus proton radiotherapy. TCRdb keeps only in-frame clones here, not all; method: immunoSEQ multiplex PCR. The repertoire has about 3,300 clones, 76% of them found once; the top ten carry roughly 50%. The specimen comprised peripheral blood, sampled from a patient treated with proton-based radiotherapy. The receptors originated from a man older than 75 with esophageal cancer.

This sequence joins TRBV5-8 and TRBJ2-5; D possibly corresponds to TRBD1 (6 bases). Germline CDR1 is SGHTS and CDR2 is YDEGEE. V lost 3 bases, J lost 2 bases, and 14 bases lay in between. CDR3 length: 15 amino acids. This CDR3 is CASSSGQLKQETQYF. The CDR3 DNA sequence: TGTGCCAGCAGCTCCGGACAGCTTAAGCAAGAGACCCAGTACTTC.

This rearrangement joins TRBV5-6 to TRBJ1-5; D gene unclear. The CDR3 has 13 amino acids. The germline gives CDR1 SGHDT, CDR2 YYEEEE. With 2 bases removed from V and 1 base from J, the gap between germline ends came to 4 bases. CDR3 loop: CASSFGSNQPQHF. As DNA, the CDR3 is TGTGCCAGCAGCTTCGGGAGCAATCAGCCCCAGCATTTT.

DNA of the CDR3: TGTGCCAGCAGCTTAGATAGCGGGAGTGGTCTAGATACGCAGTATTTT. This translates into CASSLDSGSGLDTQYF. The genes are TRBV7-9 and TRBJ2-3; the match to TRBD2 covers 9 bases. Trimming took 1 base from V and 5 from J; bases not matched to a gene: 7. The CDR3 spans 16 residues. Looked up from germline, CDR1 is SEHNR and CDR2 is FQNEAQ (reference sequence).

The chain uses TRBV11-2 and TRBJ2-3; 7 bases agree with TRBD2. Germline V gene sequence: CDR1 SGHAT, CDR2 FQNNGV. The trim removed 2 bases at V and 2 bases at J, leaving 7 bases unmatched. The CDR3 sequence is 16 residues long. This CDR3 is CASSLRPAGSTDTQYF. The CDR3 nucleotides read TGTGCCAGCAGCTTACGGCCAGCGGGGTCCACAGATACGCAGTATTTT. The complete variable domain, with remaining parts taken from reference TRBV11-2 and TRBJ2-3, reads EAGVAQSPRYKIIEKRQSVAFWCNPISGHATLYWYQQILGQGPKLLIQFQNNGVVDDSQLPKDRFSAERLKGVDSTLKIQPAKLEDSAVYLCASSLRPAGSTDTQYFGPGTRLTVL.

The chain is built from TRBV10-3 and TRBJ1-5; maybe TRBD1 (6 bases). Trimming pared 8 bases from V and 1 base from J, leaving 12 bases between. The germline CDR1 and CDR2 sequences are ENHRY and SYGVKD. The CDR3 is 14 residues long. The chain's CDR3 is CAIGRTASNQPQHF. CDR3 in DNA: TGTGCCATCGGTAGGACAGCAAGCAATCAGCCCCAGCATTTT.

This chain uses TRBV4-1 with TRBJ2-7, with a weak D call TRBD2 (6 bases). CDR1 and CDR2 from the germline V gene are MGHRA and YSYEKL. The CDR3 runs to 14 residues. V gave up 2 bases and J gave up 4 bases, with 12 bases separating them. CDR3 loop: CASSQTGAVYEQYF. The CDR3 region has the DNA TGCGCCAGCAGCCAAACGGGAGCAGTTTACGAGCAGTACTTC.

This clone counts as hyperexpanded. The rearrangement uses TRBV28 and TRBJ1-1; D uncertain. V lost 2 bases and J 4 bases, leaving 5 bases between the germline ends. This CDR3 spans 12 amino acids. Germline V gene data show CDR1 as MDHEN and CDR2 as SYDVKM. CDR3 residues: CASSLEVTEAFF. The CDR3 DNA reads TGTGCCAGCAGTTTAGAGGTCACTGAAGCTTTCTTT.

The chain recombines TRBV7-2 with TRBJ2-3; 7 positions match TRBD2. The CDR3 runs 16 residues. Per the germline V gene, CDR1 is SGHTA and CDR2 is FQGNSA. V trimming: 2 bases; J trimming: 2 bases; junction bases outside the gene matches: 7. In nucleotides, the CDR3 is TGTGCCAGCAGCTTACGGCCAGCGGGGTCCACAGATACGCAGTATTTT. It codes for CASSLRPAGSTDTQYF.

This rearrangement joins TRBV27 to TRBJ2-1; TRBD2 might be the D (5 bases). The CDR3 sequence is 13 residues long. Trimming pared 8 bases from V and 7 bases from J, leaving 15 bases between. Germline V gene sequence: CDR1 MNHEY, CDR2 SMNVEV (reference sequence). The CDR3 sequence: CASSSDWKNEQFF. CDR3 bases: TGTGCCAGCTCCTCGGACTGGAAGAATGAGCAGTTCTTC.

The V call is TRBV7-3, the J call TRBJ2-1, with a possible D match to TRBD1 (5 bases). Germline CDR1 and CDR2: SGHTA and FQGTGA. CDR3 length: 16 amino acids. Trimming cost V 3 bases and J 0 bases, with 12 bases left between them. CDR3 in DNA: TGTGCCAGCAGCTTCCAACAGGTTAGCTCCTACAATGAGCAGTTCTTC. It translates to CASSFQQVSSYNEQFF.

The CDR3 DNA reads TGTGCCAGCAGCTCGTGGACTAGCGCAAACAATGAGCAGTTCTTC. Amino acids: CASSSWTSANNEQFF. V and J are TRBV7-9 and TRBJ2-1; 9 nucleotides align to TRBD2. This CDR3 region has 15 residues. Trimming cost V 4 bases and J 5 bases; bases outside gene matches: 6. Looked up from germline, CDR1 is SEHNR and CDR2 is FQNEAQ (reference sequence).

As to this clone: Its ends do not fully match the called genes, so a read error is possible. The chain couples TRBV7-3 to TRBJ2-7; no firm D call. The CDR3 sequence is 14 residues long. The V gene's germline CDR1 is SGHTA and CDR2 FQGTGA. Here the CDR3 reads CASSLLRVSSEQYF. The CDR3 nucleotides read TGTGCCAGCAGCTTACTCCGGGTTTCCTCCGAGCAGTACTTC.